A selection of T cell receptor beta chains follows, all from one sample in a study of T cells in Graves' hyperthyroidism and ophthalmopathy. Via MiXCR, TCRdb re-called the multiplex PCR reads, giving one row per CDR3 protein. The data hold 550,000 to 650,000 distinct CDR3 sequences, with around 14% observed a single time. Source material: blood. These receptors were collected from a woman aged 25 to 39 with Graves' hyperthyroidism that later progressed to Graves' ophthalmopathy. Both conserved end residues are part of each CDR3. D genes are given only for firm matches. Where a row states a size, it is once, few, many or the class of an expanded clone; other rows omit it.

d_call	clone_size	v_call	j_call	cdr3_nt	cdr3_aa
.	.	TRBV24-1	TRBJ2-1	TGTGCCACCAGTGATTTTGACAGAATATACAATGAGCAGTTCTTC	CATSDFDRIYNEQFF
TRBD1	many	TRBV28	TRBJ1-5	TGTGCCAGCAGTTTCCGAGGGACAGGGGGGGGCAATCAGCCCCAGCATTTT	CASSFRGTGGGNQPQHF
TRBD2	many	TRBV20-1	TRBJ2-1	TGCAGTGCCAGCGGGAGTATCGATGAGCAGTTCTTC	CSASGSIDEQFF
TRBD1	few	TRBV20-1	TRBJ2-2	TGCAGTGCTAGAGATCTTTATGGACAGGGAAATGGGAACACCGGGGAGCTGTTTTTT	CSARDLYGQGNGNTGELFF
.	few	TRBV18	TRBJ2-7	TGTGCCAGCTCACCTTCGATAGCGAACAGCTACGAGCAGCACTTC	CASSPSIANSYEQHF
TRBD2	many	TRBV3-1	TRBJ2-3	TGTGCCAGCAGCCAAGGGAAGACTAGCGGAAGCACAGATACGCAGTATTTT	CASSQGKTSGSTDTQYF
.	few	TRBV27	TRBJ2-7	TGTGCCAGCAGTTTATTGTATAGGGACCGCTCCTACGAGCAGTACTTC	CASSLLYRDRSYEQYF
TRBD1	.	TRBV30	TRBJ2-7	TGTGCCTGTTCTCACAGGGGTTTGGGGGAGCAGTACTTC	CACSHRGLGEQYF
.	few	TRBV3-1	TRBJ2-1	TGTGCCAGCAGCTTAAAGTTAGCAGGAGGTGAGCAGTTCTTC	CASSLKLAGGEQFF
.	many	TRBV19	TRBJ1-5	TGTGCCAGTAGTATCGGCAGCTCCATCAATCAGCCCCAGCATTTT	CASSIGSSINQPQHF
.	.	TRBV7-9	TRBJ2-3	TGTGCCAGCAGCTTAGGTCTGGAGCGAAGCACAGATACGCAGTATTTT	CASSLGLERSTDTQYF
.	many	TRBV11-2	TRBJ2-2	TGTGCCAGCAGCTTAGGAGGACAGACCGGGGAGCTGTTTTTT	CASSLGGQTGELFF
TRBD1	many	TRBV20-1	TRBJ1-1	TGCAGTGCGGATTCAGGGGGCCACACTGAAGCTTTCTTT	CSADSGGHTEAFF
.	many	TRBV4-2	TRBJ1-2	TGTGCCAGCAGCCAAGAACACGGCTTGACGTATGGCTACACCTTC	CASSQEHGLTYGYTF
.	many	TRBV7-3	TRBJ2-1	TGTGCCAGCAGCTTAACTGTTTCAGGTGGGGAGCAGTTCTTC	CASSLTVSGGEQFF
.	many	TRBV12-3/TRBV12-4	TRBJ1-1	TGTGCCAGCAGTCACGGACGGTACACTGAAGCTTTCTTT	CASSHGRYTEAFF
.	.	TRBV28	TRBJ1-1	TGTGCCAGCAGAGGGGGGGGACTGAACACTGAAGCTTTCTTT	CASRGGGLNTEAFF
.	many	TRBV2	TRBJ2-2	TGTGCCAGCGGGCGCACCGGGGAGCTGTTTTTT	CASGRTGELFF
TRBD2	.	TRBV20-1	TRBJ2-1	TGTAGTAGCGGGAGGTTCAAATTGGATGAGCAGTTCTTC	CSSGRFKLDEQFF
.	many	TRBV9	TRBJ2-7	TGTGCCAGCAGCGCCGGGGGAGCGGAGAGCTACGAGCAGTACTTC	CASSAGGAESYEQYF
.	many	TRBV30	TRBJ1-1	TGTGCCTGGAGTCTCCAAGGAAACACTGAAGCTTTCTTT	CAWSLQGNTEAFF
TRBD1	few	TRBV24-1	TRBJ2-5	TGTGCCACCAGTGAATACAGGGGTGAGGCCCAGTACTTC	CATSEYRGEAQYF
.	many	TRBV5-1	TRBJ2-5	TGCGCCAGCAGCTTGGGGTTCCAGGCTGGCGGGGAGACCCAGTACTTC	CASSLGFQAGGETQYF
.	.	TRBV7-3	TRBJ2-7	TGTGCCAGCAGCTTAAGGGTGGACGGCGAGCAGTACTTC	CASSLRVDGEQYF
TRBD1	.	TRBV6-2/TRBV6-3	TRBJ1-2	TGTGCCAGCAGCCTCCGGGACAGGGGCGCTAACTATGGCTACACCTTC	CASSLRDRGANYGYTF
TRBD1	.	TRBV6-1	TRBJ2-3	TGTGCCAGCGGGAAACAGGGGGTCACAGGTACGCAGTATTTT	CASGKQGVTGTQYF
TRBD2	once	TRBV10-3	TRBJ2-1	TGTGCCATCTCTAGCGGGAGCGGGTACAATGAGCAGTTCTTC	CAISSGSGYNEQFF
TRBD2	many	TRBV11-3	TRBJ2-1	TGTGCCAGCAGCCTAAAGTGGGGCGGGAGTACCTCCTACAATGAGCAGTTCTTC	CASSLKWGGSTSYNEQFF
TRBD2	few	TRBV20-1	TRBJ2-1	TGCAGTGCCATCAGTAGCGGGAGAGTCTACAATGAGCAGTTCTTC	CSAISSGRVYNEQFF
TRBD1	many	TRBV20-1	TRBJ1-2	TGCAGTGCCCGAGTGACAGGGAATAACTATGGCTACACCTTC	CSARVTGNNYGYTF
.	.	TRBV7-9	TRBJ2-3	TGTGCCAGCATCCGTAGCGGACCTAGCACAGATACGCAGTATTTT	CASIRSGPSTDTQYF
.	.	TRBV19	TRBJ2-7	TGTGCCGGTAGTAGGGGGTCCGATCCGTACGAGCAGTACTTC	CAGSRGSDPYEQYF
TRBD1	few	TRBV11-2	TRBJ1-2	TGTGCCAGCAGCTGGGGACAGGGGGGAGGCTACACCTTC	CASSWGQGGGYTF
.	many	TRBV6-5	TRBJ1-6	TGTGCCAGCAGTTACTCGATCCGTTCCGGTAATTCACCCCTCCACTTT	CASSYSIRSGNSPLHF
TRBD1	few	TRBV4-2	TRBJ2-5	TGTGCCAGCAGCCAAGGGACAGGGGATAGTGTGGCAGAGACCCAGTACTTC	CASSQGTGDSVAETQYF
.	.	TRBV5-1	TRBJ1-1	TGCGCCGGCAGCGTGGAAGGGAACACTGAAGCTTTCTTT	CAGSVEGNTEAFF
.	many	TRBV7-9	TRBJ1-1	TGTGCCAGCAGCCCCAGCGCGGGGGGAGAAGCTTTCTTT	CASSPSAGGEAFF
TRBD2	few	TRBV20-1	TRBJ2-1	TGCAGTGTTACCGGGACTAGTGGTTTCTACAATGAGCAGTTCTTC	CSVTGTSGFYNEQFF
.	few	TRBV25-1	TRBJ2-1	TGTGCCAGCAGTGAATTCGGCGGGCGTTACAATGAGCAGTTCTTC	CASSEFGGRYNEQFF
.	.	TRBV6-2/TRBV6-3	TRBJ2-1	TGTGCCAGCAGTCCACGGGCCCCCTCCTACAATGAGCAGTTCTTC	CASSPRAPSYNEQFF
TRBD2	many	TRBV7-9	TRBJ2-7	TGTGCCAGCAGTCCTTCCGTGACTAGCCGACCCTACGAGCAGTACTTC	CASSPSVTSRPYEQYF
.	many	TRBV5-1	TRBJ2-2	TGCGCCAGCAGCTTGGACGGAGGAGGGACCGGGGAGCTGTTTTTT	CASSLDGGGTGELFF
.	many	TRBV3-1	TRBJ1-2	TGTGCCAGCAGCCAAGAAGGGGCGGCGGGAGGCTACACCTTC	CASSQEGAAGGYTF
TRBD1	many	TRBV7-2	TRBJ2-3	TGTGCCAGCAGCCCGGACAGGGGGATCACAGATACGCAGTATTTT	CASSPDRGITDTQYF
.	many	TRBV30	TRBJ1-5	TGTGCCTGGAGTGTTGGGGGGTATAGCAATCAGCCCCAGCATTTT	CAWSVGGYSNQPQHF
.	many	TRBV4-1	TRBJ1-1	TGCGCCAGCAGCCAAGTTAGAGGGGGGTATACTGAAGCTTTCTTT	CASSQVRGGYTEAFF
TRBD2	.	TRBV15	TRBJ2-7	TGTGCCACCAGCAGACTGGGACTAGCGGACCTTCTTTACGAGCAGTACTTC	CATSRLGLADLLYEQYF
.	many	TRBV24-1	TRBJ2-2	TGTGCCACCAGTGATATCCCTAGCGCTCGGCCGAACACCGGGGAGCTGTTTTTT	CATSDIPSARPNTGELFF
.	many	TRBV11-1	TRBJ2-5	TGTGCCAGCAGCTTAGCTGCCAGCCAAGAGACCCAGTACTTC	CASSLAASQETQYF
TRBD2	.	TRBV4-3	TRBJ2-7	TGCGCCAGCAGCCAAGATGGCGGGAGCGAGCAGTACTTC	CASSQDGGSEQYF
.	many	TRBV7-2	TRBJ1-5	TGTGCCAGCAGCCCATGGCAGGGCTCCACGGCCCAGCATTTT	CASSPWQGSTAQHF
.	many	TRBV10-3	TRBJ1-4	TGTGCCATCAGTGAAAAAGGGACTAATGAAAAACTGTTTTTT	CAISEKGTNEKLFF
.	many	TRBV6-2/TRBV6-3	TRBJ1-4	TGTGCCAGCAGTTACTCTAATGAAAAACTGTTTTTT	CASSYSNEKLFF
TRBD2	many	TRBV7-9	TRBJ2-7	TGTGCCAGCAGCATGCTAGCGGGAGCCGGCGAGCAGTACTTC	CASSMLAGAGEQYF
TRBD1	many	TRBV24-1	TRBJ2-3	TGTGCCACCAGTGACACAGGGGGCACTGATACGCAGTATTTT	CATSDTGGTDTQYF
.	few	TRBV7-9	TRBJ2-3	TGTGCCAGCAGCTTAGGTCGGGGCGTAGATACGCAGTATTTT	CASSLGRGVDTQYF
TRBD1	.	TRBV19	TRBJ1-1	TGTGCCAGTAGTGCCCGGGACAGCCACCGCTGGGCGGCTTTCTTT	CASSARDSHRWAAFF
.	.	TRBV29-1	TRBJ2-3	TGCAGCGTTTGGGGGCGCCTTACTAGCACAGATACGCAGTATTTT	CSVWGRLTSTDTQYF